Given below is one T cell receptor beta chain in context. This record comes from a study of OX40 agonist ivuxolimab in advanced cancers. The CDR3 contains 16 residues. Trimming took 6 bases from V and 4 from J, leaving 19 bases between them. Germline V gene lookup returns CDR1 KGHSH and CDR2 LQKENI. The assay was immunoSEQ multiplex PCR, and TCRdb's table has in-frame clones only and misses some. The repertoire holds tens of thousands of clones, with approximately 90% as singletons. The TCR was taken from an adult with an advanced solid tumor such as melanoma, head and neck, liver or kidney cancer. The V and J genes are TRBV18 and TRBJ1-5, with a possible D match to TRBD1 (6 bases). The sequencing here drew on CD4+ or CD8+ T cells sorted from blood, taken in a trial of the OX40 agonist ivuxolimab. CDR3 DNA sequence: TGTGCCAGCTCCCCTTTACCTAGAGGGGGGAATCAGCCCCAGCATTTT. Translated, it gives CASSPLPRGGNQPQHF.